This paragraph covers one TCR beta chain sequence. The specificity of this receptor is unknown. No base quality information exists; no much larger clone differs at one position. Whole blood was collected in K2EDTA tubes by collaborating institutions according to the institutions' own protocols. For TCRbeta analysis, collaborator samples were shipped as frozen whole blood, as isolated PBMCs, or as DNA extracted from either sample type. Unmatched junction bases come to 7, with V trimmed by 2 bases and J by 6 bases. The germline V gene provides CDR1 MNHEY and CDR2 SVGEGT. Inclusive of the bounding cysteine and phenylalanine, the CDR3 is 15 residues long. Only CDR3 DNA remains: 45 bases, in frame from the first base. These data are taken from a study of blood T cell repertoires in COVID-19 (dated by TCRdb to 2018 to 2020). General notes on the study: Collaborator samples came from the United States, Italy and Spain and covered acute and convalescent phases of COVID-19. The dataset comprised deeply sampled blood TCRbeta repertoires from subjects exposed to, actively infected with, or recovered from COVID-19. Sample metadata almost always included a de-identified subject ID, COVID-19 status, age in years and sex. The samples were drawn from two sources: the first 160 participants of the ongoing ImmuneRACE study, and approximately 1,300 subjects contributed by 6 global collaborators. The repertoires were released in a freely available public database intended as a resource for research on the immune response to SARS-CoV-2. The prospective study material was composed of cDNA or gDNA derived from T cells, B-cell-depleted T cells, or PBMCs. Where HLA class I and class II types were available, the types were taken from metadata supplied by the sample provider, not from assay-based typing.

Points the paper makes about the study in general: Clinical and demographic metadata were provided uncurated, with the amount varying by source and participant.

The immunoSEQ Assay, a bias-controlled multiplex PCR, was used to amplify TCRbeta CDR3 regions from genomic DNA. The authors' pipeline ran thus. The number of nucleated cells in each sample was estimated by amplification of reference gene primers within the assay. To quantify the absolute abundance of each unique TCRbeta CDR3 rearrangement, sequence reads were collapsed and filtered. For each sample, productive Simpson clonality was calculated as the square root of Simpson's diversity index across productive rearrangements. Sourced from immuneACCESS, this table was stored by TCRdb with only in-frame sequences that have V and J called. A share of the clones is absent; for the studies checked, an unresolved V gene accounts for under half, and the remainder has no known explanation. V and J calls and clone size come straight from that table; D and trimming were deduced from the DNA. The sample contains tens of thousands of clones, approximately 83% of them found a single time. 28% of the sample comes from the top ten.

What was sequenced was peripheral blood. The rearrangement combines TRBV6-2 or TRBV6-3 with TRBJ1-2; the central 9 bases match TRBD1. This TCR was sampled from a human donor in a cohort sampled during active COVID-19. The CDR3 region has the sequence CASSYMPGQGNGYTF. DNA sequence: TGTGCCAGCAGTTACATGCCGGGACAGGGCAATGGCTACACCTTC.